This T cell receptor beta chain was documented in a study of T cell responses to AZD1222 COVID-19 vaccine. V was pared by 5 bases and J by 3 bases, with 16 bases between. The CDR3 loop spans 15 amino acids. The germline CDR1 and CDR2 sequences are SGHVS and FQNEAQ. Here immunoSEQ multiplex PCR was the method, and the copy in TCRdb shows in-frame clones only, minus some. Of about 120,000 clones in the sample, more than 85% were seen once. Of note for this clone: Its antigen is still unknown.

The study's findings and limits: Samples come after the peak T cell response, not at day 14. Across the whole spike, CD4 TCRs peaked at regions 160-218 and 743-854. Clonal diversity was possibly underestimated; the donors were predominantly white British and more often female.

The rearrangement uses TRBV7-8 and TRBJ1-2; D gene ambiguous. The specimen was peripheral blood, collected on day 0 of AZD1222 vaccination. This sequence originates from an adult in good health. The CDR3 sequence is CASSAESIVDYGYTF. The DNA of the CDR3 is TGTGCCAGCAGCGCAGAATCTATTGTAGACTATGGCTACACCTTC.